The entry below gives a single T cell receptor (beta chain) sequence along with its context. Its antigen is unknown. TCRdb's table, derived via immunoSEQ multiplex PCR, lists solely in-frame clones and lacks some. The repertoire holds some 150,000 clones, 82% seen once, with 4.1% in the top ten. This sample is drawn from a study of T cell responses to AZD1222 COVID-19 vaccine. Study results and limitations: Vaccine-associated CD4 TCRs spanned spike, dominant at 160-218 and 743-854. Most donors were white British, females outnumbered males, and clonal diversity was possibly underestimated.

The sequence was collected from an adult in good health. Sequencing used peripheral blood, obtained on day 0 of MenACWY control vaccination.

CDR3 DNA: TGCGCCAGCAGCCACTACACCGAAGCGACGACTGGGGGCTACACCTTC. This codes for CASSHYTEATTGGYTF. This chain connects TRBV4-1 to TRBJ1-2; D unclear. CDR1 is MGHRA and CDR2 is YSYEKL in the germline V gene. This CDR3 is built from 16 residues. Trimming pared 3 bases from V and 8 bases from J, leaving 22 bases between.